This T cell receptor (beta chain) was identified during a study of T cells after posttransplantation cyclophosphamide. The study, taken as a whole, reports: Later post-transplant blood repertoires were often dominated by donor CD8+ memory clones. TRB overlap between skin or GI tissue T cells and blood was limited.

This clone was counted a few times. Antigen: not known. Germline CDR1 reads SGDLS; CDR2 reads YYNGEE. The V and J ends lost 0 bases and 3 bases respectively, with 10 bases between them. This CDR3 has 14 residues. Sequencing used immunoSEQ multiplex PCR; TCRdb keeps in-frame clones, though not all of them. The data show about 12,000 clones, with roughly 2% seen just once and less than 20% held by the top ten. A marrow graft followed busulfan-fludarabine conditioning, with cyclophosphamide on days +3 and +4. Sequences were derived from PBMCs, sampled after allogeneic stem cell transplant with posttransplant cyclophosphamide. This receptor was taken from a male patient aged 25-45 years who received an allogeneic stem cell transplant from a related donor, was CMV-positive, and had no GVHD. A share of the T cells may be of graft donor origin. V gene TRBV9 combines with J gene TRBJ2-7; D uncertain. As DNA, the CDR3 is TGTGCCAGCAGCGTAGGCGGCGGATTCTACGAGCAGTACTTC. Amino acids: CASSVGGGFYEQYF.